The following is a T cell receptor (beta chain) sequence with its context. The antigen remains undetermined. This entry is derived from a study of beta chain features in type 1 diabetes. Overall study results and limits: cDNA sequencing could over-represent cells with high TCR expression. Moderate but significant shortening of TCRB CDR3s was recorded in all four CD4+ subsets from Type 1 diabetes patients. In type 1 diabetes patients, VDJ junctions had fewer insertions; deletions at these junctions were more frequent.

Of the isolated RNA, all was reverse transcribed, and so the sequenced material was expressed TCRB transcripts. Assay: immunoSEQ multiplex PCR; the TCRdb copy retains only in-frame clones and omits some. The data contain about 650,000 clones, under 15% of them singletons. The CDR3 totals 17 residues. V was trimmed by 0 bases and J by 0 bases, leaving 11 bases between them. CDR1 is ENHRY and CDR2 is SYGVKD in the germline V gene. The chain links TRBV10-3 to TRBJ1-4, with D possibly being TRBD1 (6 bases). The sample was naive CD4+ T cells from blood. The sequence came from a man aged 30 to 39 with type 1 diabetes. CDR3 protein: CAISESTGLATNEKLFF. CDR3 coding DNA: TGTGCCATCAGTGAGTCGACAGGTCTCGCAACTAATGAAAAACTGTTTTTT.